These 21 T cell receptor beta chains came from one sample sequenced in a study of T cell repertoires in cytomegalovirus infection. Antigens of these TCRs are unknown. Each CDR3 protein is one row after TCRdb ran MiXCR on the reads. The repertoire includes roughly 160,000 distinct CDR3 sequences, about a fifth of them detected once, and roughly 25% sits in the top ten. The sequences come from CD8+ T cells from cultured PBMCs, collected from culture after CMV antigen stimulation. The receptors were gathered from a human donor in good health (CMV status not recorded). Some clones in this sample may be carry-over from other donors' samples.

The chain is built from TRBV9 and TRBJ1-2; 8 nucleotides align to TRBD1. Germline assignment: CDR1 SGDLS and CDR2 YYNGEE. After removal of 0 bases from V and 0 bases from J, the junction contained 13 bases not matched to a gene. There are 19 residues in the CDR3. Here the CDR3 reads CASSVGGEITGGTNYGYTF. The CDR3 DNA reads TGTGCCAGCAGCGTAGGAGGAGAGATTACAGGGGGGACTAACTATGGCTACACCTTC.

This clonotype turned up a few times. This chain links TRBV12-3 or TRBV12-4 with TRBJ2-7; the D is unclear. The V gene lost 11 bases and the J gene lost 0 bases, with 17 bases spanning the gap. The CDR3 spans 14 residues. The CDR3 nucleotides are TGTGCCTGCACCACCCCGGGTGTCTCCTACGAGCAGTACTTC. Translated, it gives CACTTPGVSYEQYF.

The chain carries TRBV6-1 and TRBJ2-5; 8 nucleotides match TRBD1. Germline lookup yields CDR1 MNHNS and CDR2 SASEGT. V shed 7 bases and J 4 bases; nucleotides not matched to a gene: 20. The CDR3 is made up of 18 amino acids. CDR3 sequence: CASTRRTGPNSLRETQYF. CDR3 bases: TGTGCCAGCACGAGGAGGACAGGGCCCAACTCTTTGAGAGAGACCCAGTACTTC.

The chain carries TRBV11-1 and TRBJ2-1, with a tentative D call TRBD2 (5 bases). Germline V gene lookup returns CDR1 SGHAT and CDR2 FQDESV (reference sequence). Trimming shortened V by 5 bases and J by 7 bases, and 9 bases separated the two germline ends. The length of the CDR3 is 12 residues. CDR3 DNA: TGTGCCAGCAGCCCAACTAGAAATGAGCAGTTCTTC. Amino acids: CASSPTRNEQFF.

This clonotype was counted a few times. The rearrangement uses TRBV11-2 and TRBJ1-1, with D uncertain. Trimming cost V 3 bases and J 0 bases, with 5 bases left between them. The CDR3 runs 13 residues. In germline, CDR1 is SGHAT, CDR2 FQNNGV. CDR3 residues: CASSFILNTEAFF. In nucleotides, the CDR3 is TGTGCCAGCAGCTTTATCTTGAACACTGAAGCTTTCTTT.

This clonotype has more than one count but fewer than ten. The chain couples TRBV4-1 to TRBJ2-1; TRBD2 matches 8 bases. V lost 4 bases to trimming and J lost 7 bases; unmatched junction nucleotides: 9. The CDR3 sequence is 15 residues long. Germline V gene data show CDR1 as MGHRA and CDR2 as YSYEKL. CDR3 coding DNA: TGCGCCAGCAGCCCCCTCGGGAGCGGGGGTAATGAGCAGTTCTTC. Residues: CASSPLGSGGNEQFF.

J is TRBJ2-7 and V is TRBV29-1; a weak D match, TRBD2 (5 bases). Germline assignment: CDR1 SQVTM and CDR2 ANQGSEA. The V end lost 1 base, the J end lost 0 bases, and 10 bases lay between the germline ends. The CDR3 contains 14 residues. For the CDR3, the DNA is TGCAGCGTTGAAGTTAGGACTGCCTCCTACGAGCAGTACTTC. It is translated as CSVEVRTASYEQYF.

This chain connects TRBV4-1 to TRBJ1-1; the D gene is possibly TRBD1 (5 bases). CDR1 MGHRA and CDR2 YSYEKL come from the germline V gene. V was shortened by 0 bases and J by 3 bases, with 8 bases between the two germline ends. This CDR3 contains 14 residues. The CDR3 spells CASSQDRGYTEAFF. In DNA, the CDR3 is TGCGCCAGCAGCCAAGATCGGGGCTACACTGAAGCTTTCTTT.

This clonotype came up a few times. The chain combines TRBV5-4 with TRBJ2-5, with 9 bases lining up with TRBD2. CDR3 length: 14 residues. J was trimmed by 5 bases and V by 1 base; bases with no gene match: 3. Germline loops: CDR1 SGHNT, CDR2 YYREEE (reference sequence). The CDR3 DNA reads TGTGCCAGCAGCTTGTTACTAGCGGGCGAGACCCAGTACTTC. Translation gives CASSLLLAGETQYF.

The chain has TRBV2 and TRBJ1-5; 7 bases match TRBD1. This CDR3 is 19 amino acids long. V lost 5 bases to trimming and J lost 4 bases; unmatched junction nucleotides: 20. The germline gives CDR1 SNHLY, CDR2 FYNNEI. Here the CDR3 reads CASSSIDGVLTGMNQPQHF. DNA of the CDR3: TGTGCCAGCAGTTCGATCGATGGGGTCCTGACAGGGATGAATCAGCCCCAGCATTTT.

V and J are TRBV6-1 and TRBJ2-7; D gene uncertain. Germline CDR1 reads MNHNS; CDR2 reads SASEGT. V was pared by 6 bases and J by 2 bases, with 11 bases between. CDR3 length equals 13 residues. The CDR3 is CASSPGVTYEQYF. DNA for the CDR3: TGTGCCAGCAGCCCAGGAGTTACCTACGAGCAGTACTTC.

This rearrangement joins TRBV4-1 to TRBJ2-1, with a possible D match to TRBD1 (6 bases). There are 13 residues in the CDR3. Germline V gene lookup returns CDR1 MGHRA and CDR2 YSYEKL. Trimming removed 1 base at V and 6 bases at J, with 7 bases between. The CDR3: CASSQVGANEQFF. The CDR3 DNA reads TGCGCCAGCAGCCAAGTGGGGGCCAATGAGCAGTTCTTC.

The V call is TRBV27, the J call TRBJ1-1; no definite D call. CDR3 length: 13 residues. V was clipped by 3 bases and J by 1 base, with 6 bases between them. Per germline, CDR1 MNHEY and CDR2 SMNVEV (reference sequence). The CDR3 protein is CASSLSKNTEAFF. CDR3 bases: TGTGCCAGCAGTTTGTCCAAGAACACTGAAGCTTTCTTT.

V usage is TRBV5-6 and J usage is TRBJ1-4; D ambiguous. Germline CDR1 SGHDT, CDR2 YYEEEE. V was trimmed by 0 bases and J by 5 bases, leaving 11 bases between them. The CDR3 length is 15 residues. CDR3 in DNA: TGTGCCAGCAGCTTGGGGAGCCTCCAGAATGAAAAACTGTTTTTT. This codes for CASSLGSLQNEKLFF.

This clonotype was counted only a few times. The CDR3 DNA reads as TGCGCCAGCAGCCAAGAAAGAATGGAATCGAACACCGGGGAGCTGTTTTTT. This encodes CASSQERMESNTGELFF. The chain carries TRBV4-1 and TRBJ2-2; no firm D call. Germline lookup yields CDR1 MGHRA and CDR2 YSYEKL. The CDR3 spans 17 residues. Trimming left V 0 bases short and J 0 bases short, with 11 bases between.

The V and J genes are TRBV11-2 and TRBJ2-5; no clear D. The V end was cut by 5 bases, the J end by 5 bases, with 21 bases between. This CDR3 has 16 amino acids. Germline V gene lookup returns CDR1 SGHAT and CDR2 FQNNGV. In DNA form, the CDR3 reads TGTGCCAGCAGCGCGCCGGCGGCGAACGGAGCGGAGACCCAGTACTTC. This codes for CASSAPAANGAETQYF.

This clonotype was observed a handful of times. The CDR3 reads CASSYSPVGEQETQYF. The CDR3 coding sequence is TGTGCCAGCAGTTACTCCCCCGTCGGGGAACAAGAGACCCAGTACTTC. This chain joins TRBV6-2 or TRBV6-3 and TRBJ2-5; a possible D gene is TRBD2 (5 bases). The V end was cut by 0 bases, the J end by 2 bases, with 13 bases between. The CDR3 is 16 residues long. Germline CDR1 reads MNHEY; CDR2 reads SVGEGT.

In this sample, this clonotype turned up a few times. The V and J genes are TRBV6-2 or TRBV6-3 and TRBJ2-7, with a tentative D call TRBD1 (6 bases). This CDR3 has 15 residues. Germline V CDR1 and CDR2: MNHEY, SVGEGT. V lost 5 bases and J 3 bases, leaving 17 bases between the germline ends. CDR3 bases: TGTGCCAGCAGTGAAGAGGGGACACAACACTACGAGCAGTACTTC. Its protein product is CASSEEGTQHYEQYF.

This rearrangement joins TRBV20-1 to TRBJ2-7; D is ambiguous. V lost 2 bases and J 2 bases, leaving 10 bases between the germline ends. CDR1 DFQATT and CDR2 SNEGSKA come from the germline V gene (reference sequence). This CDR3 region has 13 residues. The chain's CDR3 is CSARPTYTYEQYF. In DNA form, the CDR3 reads TGCAGTGCTAGACCGACTTATACCTACGAGCAGTACTTC.

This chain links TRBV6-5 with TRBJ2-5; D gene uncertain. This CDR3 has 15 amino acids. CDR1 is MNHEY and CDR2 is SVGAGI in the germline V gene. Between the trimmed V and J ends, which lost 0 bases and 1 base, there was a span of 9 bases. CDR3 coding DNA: TGTGCCAGCAGTTACTCGATGGCAGGCCAAGAGACCCAGTACTTC. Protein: CASSYSMAGQETQYF.

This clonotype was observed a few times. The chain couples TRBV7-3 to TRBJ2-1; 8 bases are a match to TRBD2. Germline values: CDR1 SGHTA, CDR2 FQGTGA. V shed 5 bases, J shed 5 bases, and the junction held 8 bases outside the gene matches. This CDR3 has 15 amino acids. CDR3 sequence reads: CASSPSGTSHNEQFF. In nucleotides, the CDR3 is TGTGCCAGCAGCCCTTCCGGGACTAGTCACAATGAGCAGTTCTTC.